A selection of T cell receptor beta chains follows, all from one sample in a study of early T cells in non-severe SARS-CoV-2 infection. TCRdb recomputed calls from the 5' RACE reads with MiXCR, one row per CDR3 protein. Of about 33,000 distinct CDR3 sequences in the sample, more than 4.5% were seen once. The sequenced sample was whole blood. These receptors all stem from an adult who was a healthcare worker with PCR-confirmed SARS-CoV-2 infection or an uninfected control (not recorded which). The CDR3 runs from the conserved cysteine through the conserved F or W. The D gene is left open where the match is weak. Some rows mark clone size as missing; the rest say once, few, many or name a class of expanded clone.

cdr3_aa	cdr3_nt	d_call	clone_size	cdr3_length	j_call	v_call
CASSQTPNTQYF	TGTGCCAGCAGTCAAACCCCTAATACGCAGTATTTT	NA	many	12	TRBJ2-3	TRBV6-6
CASSYRDGEAFF	TGTGCCAGCAGTTACCGCGACGGCGAAGCTTTCTTT	NA	many	12	TRBJ1-1	TRBV6-5
CASSFVGYEQYF	TGCGCCAGCAGCTTCGTCGGGTACGAGCAGTACTTC	NA	NA	12	TRBJ2-7	TRBV5-1
CASSGTGYQPQHF	TGTGCCAGCAGTGGGACAGGGTATCAGCCCCAGCATTTT	TRBD1	many	13	TRBJ1-5	TRBV12-3/TRBV12-4
CANSGSSTDTQYF	TGTGCCAACTCGGGCTCGAGCACAGATACGCAGTATTTT	NA	many	13	TRBJ2-3	TRBV12-3/TRBV12-4
CASSLGGTGANVLTF	TGCGCCAGCAGCTTGGGAGGGACTGGGGCCAACGTCCTGACTTTC	NA	few	15	TRBJ2-6	TRBV5-1
CASSPHRFNNEQFF	TGTGCCAGCAGCCCCCATAGATTTAACAATGAGCAGTTCTTC	NA	many	14	TRBJ2-1	TRBV7-2
CASSISAGPEYEQYF	TGTGCCAGTAGTATCTCAGCGGGGCCCGAATACGAGCAGTACTTC	TRBD2	many	15	TRBJ2-7	TRBV19
CASSFLAGVADTQYF	TGTGCCAGCAGTTTCCTAGCGGGAGTGGCAGATACGCAGTATTTT	TRBD2	many	15	TRBJ2-3	TRBV7-6
CASSHLGLAGSTDTQYF	TGTGCCAGCAGTCATCTAGGACTAGCGGGTAGCACAGATACGCAGTATTTT	TRBD2	NA	17	TRBJ2-3	TRBV6-6
CASSYGPYEQYF	TGTGCCAGCAGTTACGGGCCCTACGAGCAGTACTTC	NA	many	12	TRBJ2-7	TRBV6-2/TRBV6-3
CASSPPARSSGNTIYF	TGTGCCAGCAGCCCCCCGGCCCGAAGCTCCGGAAACACCATATATTTT	NA	NA	16	TRBJ1-3	TRBV11-3
CASSHAPGTGSQNEQFF	TGTGCCAGCAGCCATGCCCCCGGGACAGGTTCTCAGAATGAGCAGTTCTTC	TRBD1	few	17	TRBJ2-1	TRBV3-1
CASSLARTGAYEQYF	TGTGCCAGCAGCTTAGCCCGTACAGGGGCCTACGAGCAGTACTTC	TRBD1	NA	15	TRBJ2-7	TRBV7-9